This T cell receptor beta chain came from a study of human T cells and chemical hapten exposure (dated by TCRdb to about 2021). Notes on the research overall: For sensitization, 2% DPC in acetone was applied to a roughly 2 cm by roughly 2 cm area of upper inner arm skin. Patients additionally received weekly therapeutic DPC doses to the scalp throughout the roughly 25-week study period. Patch testing was done on the upper back using Finn chambers containing 0.01% DPC, and results were scored after 6 days according to International Contact Dermatitis Research Group standards. The patient cohort, mostly female, included alopecia areata with under or over 50% scalp involvement, alopecia totalis and alopecia universalis. Libraries were combined into a pool for sequencing, and differences in TCR yield between samples came mainly from small differences in library volumes within the pool. This study followed changes in the peripheral blood TCR repertoire in vivo during primary and secondary sensitization of alopecia patients to the hapten diphenylcyclopropenone (DPC). Blood was sampled from patients pre-sensitization (week 0) and at 2, 6 and about 24 weeks after DPC sensitization. Under 30 alopecia patients gave blood for TCR sequencing at one to four time points (pre-sensitization, 2, 6 and 24 weeks).

Libraries were constructed by RACE. Data came from a NextSeq 500. During library preparation, unique molecular identifiers were attached to individual cDNA molecules so that TCRs could be counted in a quantitative, reproducible way. Both TCR alpha and TCR beta chains were sequenced from each blood RNA sample. The study's processing was this. The median number of TCRs per sample was 95,638, ranging from roughly 23,224 to 690,600. The Decombinator software suite was used to annotate the V, J and CDR3 of the TCR reads. For the PS versus PT1 abundance plots, all samples were subsampled to the same number of TCRs (28,000). Expanded TCRs were defined as absent before sensitization and observed at least eight times at the 2-week time point. Clones were called with MiXCR by TCRdb after fastp trimmed the public reads at Q25, and only in-frame beta chains were retained. Rows with one shared CDR3 protein collapse into an entry with the most common genes and DNA. These V and J calls derive from TCRdb rather than the authors' analysis. Recorded for this sample are about 120,000 distinct CDR3 sequences; approximately 14% of them occurred a single time. Of the sample, 0.92% is held by the ten largest clones.

The meaning of the sample's time point label: patch test 1, 2 weeks after DPC sensitization. The meaning of the sample's treatment or condition label: therapeutic diphenylcyclopropenone sensitization with weekly scalp DPC. At each patch-test visit, blood was drawn before the patch test was applied. Patients were considered eligible if aged 18 to 70, diagnosed with alopecia and deemed suitable for DPC therapy, and patients were excluded if pregnant. Total RNA was extracted from unfractionated whole blood that had been collected in Tempus Blood RNA tubes. The CDR3 has 13 amino acids, counting the end cysteine and phenylalanine. The retained sequence is limited to the CDR3, 39 bases, with the frame set at the first base. CDR1 SQVTM and CDR2 ANQGSEA were looked up in the germline V gene. V was cut back by 6 bases and J by 1 base, leaving a gap of 11 bases between them. What the work shows at the level of the full study, not this receptor alone: Alopecia, a presumed autoimmune disease, was present in all patients, so the immune response of the patients might differ from that of healthy individuals. Patch test score was positively correlated with the number of PT1 expanded TCRs, with significance at thresholds 8, 16 and 32 but not at 4. Significantly more large CDR3 similarity clusters were formed by expanded TCRs than by pre-sensitization or healthy control sets, consistent with antigen-driven responses. Repeated subsampling changed both the strength of the expansion versus patch-test correlation and the threshold at which the correlation became significant. The number of TCRs above 1 in 1000 frequency did not change with DPC sensitization; there was no evidence of global repertoire structure alterations.

Concerning this clonotype itself: The specificity of this receptor is unknown. No base-level quality is on record; no much larger clone is a single base apart.

The rearranged chain carries TRBV29-1 and TRBJ2-3, and the D gene may be TRBD2, 6 bases matching. This clonotype originated in a man aged 18 to 29 with alopecia areata. Some clones in this sample may be carry-over from other donors' samples. The sequences come from whole blood, collected in connection with sensitization to the hapten diphenylcyclopropenone (DPC). In nucleotide form, the sequence is TGCAGCGTCTCCATAGCGGGCACAGATACGCAGTATTTT. Its protein is CSVSIAGTDTQYF.